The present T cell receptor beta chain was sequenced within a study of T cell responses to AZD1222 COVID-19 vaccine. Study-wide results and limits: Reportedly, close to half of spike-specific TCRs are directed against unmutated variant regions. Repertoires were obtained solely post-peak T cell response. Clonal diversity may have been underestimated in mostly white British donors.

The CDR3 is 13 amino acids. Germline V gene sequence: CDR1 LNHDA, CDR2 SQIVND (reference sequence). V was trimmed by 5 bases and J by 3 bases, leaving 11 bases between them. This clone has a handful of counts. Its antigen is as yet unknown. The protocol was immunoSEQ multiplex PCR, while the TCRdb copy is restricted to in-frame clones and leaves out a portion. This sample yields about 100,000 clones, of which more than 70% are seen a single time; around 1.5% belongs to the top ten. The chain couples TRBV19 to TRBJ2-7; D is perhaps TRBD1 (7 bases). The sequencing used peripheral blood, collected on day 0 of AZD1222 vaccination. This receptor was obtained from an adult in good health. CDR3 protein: CASSWQGGYEQYF. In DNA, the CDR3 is TGTGCCAGTAGTTGGCAGGGGGGCTACGAGCAGTACTTC. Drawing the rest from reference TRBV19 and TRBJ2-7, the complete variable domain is DGGITQSPKYLFRKEGQNVTLSCEQNLNHDAMYWYRQDPGQGLRLIYYSQIVNDFQKGDIAEGYSVSREKKESFPLTVTSAQKNPTAFYLCASSWQGGYEQYFGPGTRLTVT.